This T cell receptor (beta chain) was documented in a study of T cells in tuberculosis. This clone has just one count. At study entry, adolescents had tuberculin skin tests and IGRA screening. The CDR3 runs to 17 residues. V was cut by 2 bases and J by 0 bases, with 16 bases left in between. CDR1 and CDR2 (germline): MGHDK, SYGVNS. Clones were sequenced by immunoSEQ multiplex PCR, and TCRdb holds only the in-frame ones, with some missing. Of roughly 35,000 clones listed, nearly 95% are singletons. The rearrangement links TRBV25-1 to TRBJ1-2; D unresolved. Material: PBMCs. This sequence originates from a donor aged 5 to 30 with latent tuberculosis or without tuberculosis infection. This CDR3 is CASSEAGGGFTNYGYTF. CDR3 nucleotide sequence: TGTGCCAGCAGTGAAGCGGGAGGCGGGTTCACTAACTATGGCTACACCTTC.